The 7 T cell receptor beta chains below were found in one sample sequenced in a study of blood T cell repertoires in COVID-19. Only in-frame clones appear in the TCRdb table, and some are missing; sequencing was by immunoSEQ multiplex PCR. The sample contains about 59,000 clones, over 75% of which appear only once. The sequenced sample consisted of peripheral blood. These TCRs come from a man in his sixties with acute or convalescent COVID-19.

The chain joins TRBV11-1 to TRBJ1-1; 9 bases line up with TRBD1. V was clipped by 7 bases and J by 0 bases; unmatched bases: 3. Germline V gene sequence: CDR1 SGHAT, CDR2 FQDESV (reference sequence). This CDR3 region has 14 residues. CDR3 protein: CASTDRGMNTEAFF. The CDR3 DNA reads TGTGCCAGCACAGACAGGGGGATGAACACTGAAGCTTTCTTT. Together with reference TRBV11-1 and TRBJ1-1, the CDR3 gives the full variable domain: EAEVAQSPRYKITEKSQAVAFWCDPISGHATLYWYRQILGQGPELLVQFQDESVVDDSQLPKDRFSAERLKGVDSTLKIQPAELGDSAMYLCASTDRGMNTEAFFGQGTRLTVV.

V and J are TRBV11-2 and TRBJ1-4, with a possible D match to TRBD1 (5 bases). V was clipped by 2 bases and J by 2 bases, with 6 bases between them. Germline values: CDR1 SGHAT, CDR2 FQNNGV. There are 14 residues in the CDR3. CDR3 amino acids: CASSLTGTNEKLFF. For the CDR3, the DNA is TGTGCCAGCAGCTTAACAGGCACTAATGAAAAACTGTTTTTT. The complete variable domain, with remaining parts taken from reference TRBV11-2 and TRBJ1-4, reads EAGVAQSPRYKIIEKRQSVAFWCNPISGHATLYWYQQILGQGPKLLIQFQNNGVVDDSQLPKDRFSAERLKGVDSTLKIQPAKLEDSAVYLCASSLTGTNEKLFFGSGTQLSVL.

The chain's CDR3 is CASSSSLAWDTQYF. For the CDR3, the DNA is TGTGCCAGCAGCTCGTCACTAGCGTGGGATACGCAGTATTTT. The chain couples TRBV7-3 to TRBJ2-3; 7 bases fit TRBD2. V lost 4 bases, J lost 6 bases, and 7 bases stayed unmatched. CDR1 and CDR2 (germline): SGHTA, FQGTGA. The CDR3 runs to 14 residues.

This clone showed up just once. This chain uses TRBV3-1 (or the pseudogene TRBV3-2) with TRBJ1-4, with a possible D match to TRBD1 (5 bases). CDR1 and CDR2 (germline): LGHDT, YNNKEL (reference sequence). The V end lost 4 bases, the J end lost 0 bases, and 12 bases lay between the germline ends. The CDR3 has 16 residues. The CDR3 nucleotides read TGTGCCAGCAGCCCGGGCCGCAGGGCAACTAATGAAAAACTGTTTTTT. The encoded protein is CASSPGRRATNEKLFF.

V gene TRBV19 combines with J gene TRBJ1-5; D possibly corresponds to TRBD1 (5 bases). V dropped 10 bases and J dropped 1 base, with 20 bases sitting between them. The CDR3 is made up of 16 amino acids. Germline values: CDR1 LNHDA, CDR2 SQIVND (reference sequence). CDR3: CATSLQGQISNQPQHF. DNA for the CDR3: TGTGCCACATCCTTGCAGGGTCAGATAAGCAATCAGCCCCAGCATTTT.

The CDR3: CASRSAGTSGVGTDTQYF. CDR3 in DNA: TGCGCCAGCCGATCCGCCGGGACTAGCGGGGTAGGGACAGATACGCAGTATTTT. The rearrangement links TRBV5-1 to TRBJ2-3; 13 bases map to TRBD2. Trimming at V came to 7 bases and at J to 3 bases, leaving 14 bases not matched to a gene. The germline V gene has CDR1 SGHRS and CDR2 YFSETQ. This CDR3 spans 18 amino acids.

The chain recombines TRBV6-1 with TRBJ1-1, with 8 bases identical to TRBD1. The V and J ends lost 3 bases and 4 bases, in that order; junction bases with no gene match: 7. Germline V gene lookup returns CDR1 MNHNS and CDR2 SASEGT. The CDR3 runs 15 residues. The CDR3 sequence is CASSEIRGRVTEAFF. CDR3 DNA sequence: TGTGCCAGCAGTGAGATCAGGGGGCGGGTCACTGAAGCTTTCTTT.